The present T cell receptor (beta chain) was sequenced within a study of identical twins. Study-wide findings and caveats: Memory repertoires showed no such pattern, whereas abundant cord blood beta clonotypes carried fewer insertions. Out-of-frame alpha sequences that twins shared showed excess low generation probability.

This clonotype has at least ten counts. Antigen specificity is unknown. Every one of the donors was a healthy Caucasian. Germline CDR1 is KGHSH and CDR2 is LQKENI. This CDR3 comprises 15 residues. V was shortened by 3 bases and J by 4 bases, with 15 bases between the two germline ends. One entry per CDR3 protein results from TCRdb running MiXCR on the 5' RACE reads. The sample lists 100,000 or so distinct CDR3 sequences, under 7% occurring once. V gene TRBV18 combines with J gene TRBJ1-2, with unresolved D. This clonotype originated in a woman in her forties or fifties in good health. Sequencing was carried out using memory T cells sorted from blood. This CDR3 reads CASSPMGRLGYGYTF. The CDR3 DNA reads as TGTGCCAGCTCACCTATGGGTCGACTCGGCTATGGCTACACCTTC.